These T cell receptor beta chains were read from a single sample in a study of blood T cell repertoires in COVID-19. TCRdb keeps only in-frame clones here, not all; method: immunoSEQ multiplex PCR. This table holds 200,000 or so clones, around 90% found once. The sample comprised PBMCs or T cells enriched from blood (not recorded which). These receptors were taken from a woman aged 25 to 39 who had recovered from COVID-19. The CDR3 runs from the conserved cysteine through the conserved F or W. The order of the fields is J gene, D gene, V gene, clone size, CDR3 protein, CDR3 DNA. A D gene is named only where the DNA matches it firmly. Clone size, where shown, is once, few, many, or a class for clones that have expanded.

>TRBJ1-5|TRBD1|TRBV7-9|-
CASSLGRDRGRVQPQHF
TGTGCCAGCAGCTTAGGCCGGGACAGGGGGCGAGTTCAGCCCCAGCATTTT
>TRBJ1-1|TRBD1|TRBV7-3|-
CASSRQGRHTEAFF
TGTGCCAGCAGCCGACAGGGAAGACACACTGAAGCTTTCTTT
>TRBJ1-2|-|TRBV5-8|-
CASSLSRYGYTF
TGTGCCAGCAGCTTGAGTCGGTATGGCTACACCTTC
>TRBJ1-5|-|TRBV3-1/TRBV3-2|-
CASSWGDNQPQHF
TGTGCCAGCAGCTGGGGCGACAATCAGCCCCAGCATTTT
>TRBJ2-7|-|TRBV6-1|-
CASSEAGEGYEQYF
TGTGCCAGCAGTGAAGCAGGGGAAGGCTACGAGCAGTACTTC
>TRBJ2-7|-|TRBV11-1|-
CASSLKVEASHEQYF
TGTGCCAGCAGCTTAAAGGTGGAGGCCTCCCACGAGCAGTACTTC
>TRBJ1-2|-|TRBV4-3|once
CASSQDPMNYGYTF
TGCGCCAGCAGCCAAGATCCAATGAACTATGGCTACACCTTC
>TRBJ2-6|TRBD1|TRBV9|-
CASSPLPGQGSGANVLTF
TGTGCCAGCAGCCCTCTCCCGGGACAGGGCTCTGGGGCCAACGTCCTGACTTTC
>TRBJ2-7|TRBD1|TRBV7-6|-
CASSLQGQGPYEQYF
TGTGCCAGCAGCTTACAAGGACAGGGCCCCTACGAGCAGTACTTC
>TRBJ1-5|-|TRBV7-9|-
CASSLVLAGRGNQPQHF
TGTGCCAGCAGCTTAGTTCTTGCGGGACGAGGCAATCAGCCCCAGCATTTT
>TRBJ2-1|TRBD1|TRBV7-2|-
CASSLGTGKGYNEQFF
TGTGCCAGCAGCTTAGGGACAGGGAAGGGCTACAATGAGCAGTTCTTC
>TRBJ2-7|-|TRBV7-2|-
CASSSTRPTGEQYF
TGTGCCAGCAGCTCGACCCGACCGACGGGGGAGCAGTACTTC
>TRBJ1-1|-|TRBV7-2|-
CASSLVLVSGTEAFF
TGTGCCAGCAGCTTAGTCCTAGTTTCGGGCACTGAAGCTTTCTTT
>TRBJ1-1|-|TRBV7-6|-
CASSPQGYMNTEAFF
TGTGCCAGCAGCCCGCAGGGTTACATGAACACTGAAGCTTTCTTT
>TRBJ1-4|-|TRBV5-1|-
CASSLQPGSEKLFF
TGCGCCAGCAGCTTACAACCGGGGAGTGAAAAACTGTTTTTT
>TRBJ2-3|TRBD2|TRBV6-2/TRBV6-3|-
CASSFGLAGGPATDTQYF
TGTGCCAGCAGTTTCGGACTAGCGGGGGGGCCAGCGACAGATACGCAGTATTTT
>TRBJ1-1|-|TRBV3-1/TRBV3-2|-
CASSQGRNTEAFF
TGTGCCAGCAGCCAGGGGCGGAACACTGAAGCTTTCTTT
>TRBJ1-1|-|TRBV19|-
CASSTTATANTEAFF
TGTGCCAGTAGTACAACAGCTACAGCGAACACTGAAGCTTTCTTT
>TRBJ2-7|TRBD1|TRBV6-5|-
CASSSTRDRGYEQYF
TGTGCCAGCAGTTCCACCCGGGACAGGGGATACGAGCAGTACTTC
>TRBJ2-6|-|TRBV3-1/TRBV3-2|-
CASSQVLRLPSGANVLTF
TGTGCCAGCAGCCAAGTTCTGAGGCTGCCCTCTGGGGCCAACGTCCTGACTTTC
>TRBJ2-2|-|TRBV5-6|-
CASASQENTGELFF
TGTGCCAGCGCGTCCCAGGAAAACACCGGGGAGCTGTTTTTT
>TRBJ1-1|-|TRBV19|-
CASSITGTEAFF
TGTGCCAGTAGTATCACAGGGACTGAAGCTTTCTTT
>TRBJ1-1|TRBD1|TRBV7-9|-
CASSLAGSRTGRREAFF
TGTGCCAGCAGCTTAGCGGGGTCCCGGACAGGCCGACGTGAAGCTTTCTTT
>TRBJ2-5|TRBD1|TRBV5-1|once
CASSYGQGQETQYF
TGCGCCAGCAGCTACGGACAGGGCCAAGAGACCCAGTACTTC
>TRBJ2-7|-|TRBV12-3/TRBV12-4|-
CASSLRTYEQYF
TGTGCCAGCAGTCTCAGGACCTACGAGCAGTACTTC